This T cell receptor (beta chain) comes out of a study of blood T cell repertoires in COVID-19. About the study: The study drew acute and convalescent COVID-19 samples from the United States, Italy and Spain. The analysed material was cDNA or gDNA that came from T cells, B-cell-depleted T cells, or PBMCs.

This CDR3 is built from 14 residues. V lost 5 bases and J lost 7, with 14 bases in between. Germline V CDR1 and CDR2: SGHNT, YENEEA. In the original processing: Researchers report that nucleated cell counts were estimated from reference gene primer amplification. TCRdb's copy holds only in-frame clones and misses some; the assay was immunoSEQ multiplex PCR. The DNA gave D and trimming, while V, J and clone size come from that table. The top ten hold approximately 40% of the sample, which has 30,000 to 35,000 clones, roughly four fifths seen once. The specimen was peripheral blood. The sequence was collected from an elderly man with active or convalescent COVID-19. This chain uses TRBV11-3 with TRBJ2-2; possible D gene TRBD2, 5 bases. The CDR3 here is CASSVAFRDGELFF. The CDR3 nucleotides read TGTGCCAGCAGCGTAGCTTTTCGGGACGGGGAGCTGTTTTTT.